This TCR beta chain was sequenced for a study of glioma-infiltrating T cells. Overall study findings and caveats: Tissue-blood divergence was below expectation in non-neoplastic patients, above in gliomas.

CDR1 and CDR2 (germline): SGHNT, YYREEE (reference sequence). The CDR3 totals 14 residues. Trimming removed 6 bases at V and 2 bases at J, with 15 bases between. Amplification of TCR alpha and beta CDR3 regions from RNA used iRepertoire nested multiplex PCR. In TCRdb, the multiplex PCR reads were re-called with MiXCR into one record per CDR3 protein. The sample has around 170,000 distinct CDR3 sequences; roughly 45% are singletons. This clonotype has just a few counts. Antigen: not known. The chain couples TRBV5-4 to TRBJ2-7, with D tentatively TRBD1 or TRBD2 (6 bases each). This receptor was obtained from a human donor with low-grade glioma or glioblastoma, undergoing nonglioma brain surgery, or in good health (not recorded which). Material for sequencing was glioma tissue, nonneoplastic brain tissue, or PBMCs (not recorded which). The CDR3 sequence: CASTKGGSPYEQYF. CDR3 bases: TGTGCCAGCACCAAAGGGGGGTCCCCCTACGAGCAGTACTTC.